These 30 T cell receptor beta chains originate from one sample sequenced in a study of T cell responses to AZD1222 COVID-19 vaccine. Assay used: immunoSEQ multiplex PCR; TCRdb lists only in-frame clones, some missing. In the table there are about 220,000 clones, 85% to 95% of which are singletons. The material sequenced was peripheral blood, taken on day 0 of MenACWY control vaccination. These receptor sequences come from an adult in good health.

The V call is TRBV6-1, the J call TRBJ1-5; weak D call: TRBD1 (5 bases). Germline V gene data show CDR1 as MNHNS and CDR2 as SASEGT. V was clipped by 5 bases and J by 4 bases, with 9 bases between them. The CDR3 extends over 13 amino acids. CDR3 region: CASSSQGNQPQHF. The CDR3 nucleotides read TGTGCCAGCAGTTCTCAGGGTAATCAGCCCCAGCATTTT.

The chain links TRBV2 to TRBJ2-7; tentatively, D is TRBD1 or TRBD2 (5 bases each). CDR1 and CDR2 from the germline V gene are SNHLY and FYNNEI. The CDR3 has 12 amino acids. Trimming took 6 bases from V and 2 from J, leaving 8 bases between them. The CDR3 DNA is TGTGCCAGCAGGGGGGAAACCTACGAGCAGTACTTC. This codes for CASRGETYEQYF.

This clone was seen only once. V and J are TRBV10-3 and TRBJ2-3; 7 positions match TRBD2. The CDR3 totals 16 residues. The J segment lost 1 base and the V segment lost 2 bases, leaving 6 bases of the junction unmatched. From germline, CDR1 is ENHRY and CDR2 SYGVKD. CDR3: CAISEGSREGTDTQYF. The CDR3 nucleotides read TGTGCCATCAGTGAGGGGTCCCGGGAGGGCACAGATACGCAGTATTTT.

The chain uses TRBV7-9 and TRBJ2-3; D is perhaps TRBD2 (5 bases). The germline V gene encodes CDR1 SEHNR and CDR2 FQNEAQ (reference sequence). Trimming cost V 5 bases and J 10 bases, with 13 bases left between them. The CDR3 is 12 residues long. The CDR3 here is CASSLTSGSQYF. The CDR3 nucleotides read TGTGCCAGCAGCCTAACTTCGGGATCGCAGTATTTT.

The chain employs TRBV28 and TRBJ1-6, with D tentatively TRBD1 (6 bases). The CDR3 contains 15 residues. V lost 2 bases to trimming and J lost 6 bases, with 11 bases between them. CDR1 is MDHEN, CDR2 SYDVKM, per germline. In DNA form, the CDR3 reads TGTGCCAGCAGTTTACTTGGACAGTTTAATTCACCCCTCCACTTT. The encoded protein is CASSLLGQFNSPLHF.

The chain employs TRBV7-2 and TRBJ1-4; no reliable D call. The CDR3 has 14 amino acids. Per the germline V gene, CDR1 is SGHTA and CDR2 is FQGNSA. V shed 4 bases and J shed 0 bases, with 6 bases lying between them. For the CDR3, the DNA is TGTGCCAGCAGCTCCCGTGCAACTAATGAAAAACTGTTTTTT. Its translation: CASSSRATNEKLFF.

This chain links TRBV5-1 with TRBJ1-3; D possibly corresponds to TRBD1 (6 bases). Trimming left V 4 bases short and J 2 bases short, with 16 bases between. CDR1 and CDR2 from the germline V gene are SGHRS and YFSETQ. The CDR3 loop spans 16 amino acids. The CDR3 bases are TGCGCCAGCAGCGTCGCAGGGGAACGAGCTGGAAACACCATATATTTT. Amino acids: CASSVAGERAGNTIYF.

This chain joins TRBV4-2 and TRBJ1-6; D uncertain. This CDR3 spans 14 amino acids. Deletions cut 0 bases from V and 12 bases from J, with 12 bases between. Germline CDR1 is LGHNA and CDR2 is YNFKEQ. This chain's CDR3 is CASSQDRTPGPLHF. In nucleotides, the CDR3 is TGTGCCAGCAGCCAAGATAGGACCCCTGGACCCCTCCACTTT.

The genes are TRBV5-6 and TRBJ2-7; TRBD1 matches 8 bases. The CDR3 has 15 residues. J was trimmed by 2 bases and V by 4 bases; bases with no gene match: 8. Germline lookup yields CDR1 SGHDT and CDR2 YYEEEE. The CDR3 DNA is TGTGCCAGCAGCATTCCCCGGGACAGGACCTACGAGCAGTACTTC. Translating it yields CASSIPRDRTYEQYF.

This clone was picked up one time. V gene TRBV5-1 combines with J gene TRBJ1-2, with a possible D match to TRBD1 (5 bases). The V and J ends lost 2 bases and 2 bases respectively, with 16 bases between them. CDR1 SGHRS and CDR2 YFSETQ come from the germline V gene. The CDR3 runs 16 residues. This CDR3 is CASSFGTPVGNYGYTF. The CDR3 DNA sequence: TGCGCCAGCAGCTTCGGGACCCCGGTCGGGAACTATGGCTACACCTTC.

CDR3 nucleotide sequence: TGTGCCACCTCGCTAGGGGGCGACCCCCGGACCTACGAGCAGTACTTC. Protein: CATSLGGDPRTYEQYF. The rearrangement uses TRBV7-2 and TRBJ2-7; 7 nucleotides agree with TRBD1. V gave up 10 bases and J gave up 2 bases; unmatched junction bases: 17. Looked up from germline, CDR1 is SGHTA and CDR2 is FQGNSA. The CDR3 covers 16 residues.

The rearrangement joins TRBV24-1 to TRBJ2-1, with a weak D call TRBD2 (6 bases). Germline CDR1 reads KGHDR; CDR2 reads SFDVKD. V shed 3 bases and J shed 5 bases, with 10 bases lying between them. The CDR3 loop spans 14 amino acids. The CDR3 loop reads CATSDPWRDNEQFF. The CDR3 region has the DNA TGTGCCACCAGTGATCCGTGGAGGGACAATGAGCAGTTCTTC.

The V and J genes are TRBV7-2 and TRBJ1-5; D gene uncertain. The CDR3 runs 14 residues. V lost 2 bases to trimming and J lost 3 bases, with 8 bases between them. From germline, CDR1 is SGHTA and CDR2 FQGNSA. This CDR3 is CASSLFGINQPQHF. In nucleotides, the CDR3 is TGTGCCAGCAGCTTATTTGGTATCAATCAGCCCCAGCATTTT.

The rearrangement joins TRBV4-1 to TRBJ2-7; D uncertain. CDR3 size: 13 residues. Germline loops: CDR1 MGHRA, CDR2 YSYEKL. The ends were cut back, 0 bases at V and 2 bases at J, with 5 bases in the middle. The DNA for the CDR3 is TGCGCCAGCAGCCAAGAATCGGCCTACGAGCAGTACTTC. This translates into CASSQESAYEQYF.

The rearrangement joins TRBV6-1 to TRBJ2-6; D remains ambiguous. V was clipped by 2 bases and J by 1 base, with 12 bases between them. Germline values: CDR1 MNHNS, CDR2 SASEGT. The CDR3 has 17 residues. The CDR3 nucleotides read TGTGCCAGCAGTGAATTATATCTGGGATCTGGGGCCAACGTCCTGACTTTC. It is translated as CASSELYLGSGANVLTF.

The V call is TRBV19, the J call TRBJ1-1; no reliable D call. Germline V gene data show CDR1 as LNHDA and CDR2 as SQIVND (reference sequence). The V end was cut by 5 bases, the J end by 0 bases, with 13 bases between. There are 15 residues in the CDR3. The CDR3 reads CASSLKGSMNTEAFF. The CDR3 DNA sequence: TGTGCCAGTAGTCTTAAGGGCTCCATGAACACTGAAGCTTTCTTT.

The chain joins TRBV6-5 to TRBJ1-2; a possible D gene is TRBD1 (6 bases). The germline CDR1 and CDR2 sequences are MNHEY and SVGAGI. Between the trimmed V and J ends, which lost 6 bases and 0 bases, there was a span of 14 bases. The CDR3 runs 15 residues. The CDR3 DNA reads TGTGCCAGCAGCCTTACAGGGCTAGCTAACTATGGCTACACCTTC. Translating it yields CASSLTGLANYGYTF.

The V call is TRBV24-1, the J call TRBJ2-1, with a tentative D call TRBD2 (5 bases). The CDR3 consists of 13 residues. V lost 9 bases, J lost 0 bases, and 8 bases lay in between. Germline CDR1 KGHDR, CDR2 SFDVKD. Written as DNA, the CDR3 is TGTGCCACCGCCGGGAACTCCTACAATGAGCAGTTCTTC. It specifies CATAGNSYNEQFF.

The chain carries TRBV2 and TRBJ1-5, with TRBD1 matching over 9 bases. The V and J ends lost 3 bases and 6 bases, in that order; junction bases with no gene match: 6. The germline CDR1 and CDR2 sequences are SNHLY and FYNNEI. The CDR3 is 15 amino acids. Here the CDR3 DNA reads TGTGCCAGCAGTGACCACAGGGGGCAGGGTCAGCCCCAGCATTTT. This gives the protein CASSDHRGQGQPQHF.

This chain joins TRBV6-6 and TRBJ1-2; the D is unclear. V shed 8 bases and J shed 2 bases, with 12 bases lying between them. This CDR3 is built from 13 residues. The germline V gene has CDR1 MNHNY and CDR2 SVGAGI (reference sequence). The chain's CDR3 is CASSRSENYGYTF. The CDR3 nucleotides read TGTGCCAGCTCCCGCTCTGAGAACTATGGCTACACCTTC.

This clone came up once. This chain joins TRBV28 and TRBJ1-1, with D uncertain. The V end lost 8 bases, the J end lost 0 bases, and 7 bases lay between the germline ends. The CDR3 contains 12 residues. Per germline, CDR1 MDHEN and CDR2 SYDVKM. The chain's CDR3 is CASSTVNTEAFF. In DNA, the CDR3 is TGTGCCAGCTCGACGGTGAACACTGAAGCTTTCTTT. Full variable domain (missing parts from reference TRBV28 and TRBJ1-1): DVKVTQSSRYLVKRTGEKVFLECVQDMDHENMFWYRQDPGLGLRLIYFSYDVKMKEKGDIPEGYSVSREKKERFSLILESASTNQTSMYLCASSTVNTEAFFGQGTRLTVV.

The chain uses TRBV3-1 (or the pseudogene TRBV3-2) and TRBJ1-1, with D unclear. This CDR3 is built from 16 residues. Germline CDR1 LGHDT, CDR2 YNNKEL (reference sequence). Trimming pared 0 bases from V and 6 bases from J, leaving 17 bases between. The CDR3 region has the DNA TGTGCCAGCAGCCAAGATGTCTTTAACCGCCGGTCTGAAGCTTTCTTT. Amino acid sequence: CASSQDVFNRRSEAFF.

This clone was picked up a small number of times. The V gene is TRBV11-2, the J gene TRBJ2-3; TRBD2 aligns across 8 bases. The CDR3 is 17 residues long. With V trimmed by 4 bases and J by 6 bases, 15 bases remained unmatched. Germline assignment: CDR1 SGHAT and CDR2 FQNNGV. CDR3 in amino acids: CASSSGGTRGPPDTQYF. The CDR3 region has the DNA TGTGCCAGCAGCTCAGGTGGGACTAGAGGCCCGCCGGATACGCAGTATTTT.

The CDR3 spells CATSRGLTGDGYSNQPQHF. The CDR3 DNA sequence: TGTGCCACCAGCAGAGGACTCACAGGGGATGGCTATAGCAATCAGCCCCAGCATTTT. The chain links TRBV15 to TRBJ1-5; 7 nucleotides line up with TRBD1. With V trimmed by 1 base and J by 0 bases, 12 bases remained unmatched. CDR1 is LNHNV and CDR2 is YYDKDF in the germline V gene (reference sequence). The CDR3 covers 19 residues.

This chain connects TRBV4-2 to TRBJ1-4, with 7 bases aligning to TRBD1. J lost 2 bases, V lost 3 bases, and 6 bases had no gene match. Germline V lookup: CDR1 LGHNA, CDR2 YNFKEQ. The CDR3 extends over 16 amino acids. The CDR3: CASSQGTADTNEKLFF. CDR3 nucleotide sequence: TGTGCCAGCAGCCAGGGGACAGCCGATACTAATGAAAAACTGTTTTTT.

The rearrangement joins TRBV5-4 to TRBJ1-2; TRBD1 might be the D (6 bases). Germline V gene lookup returns CDR1 SGHNT and CDR2 YYREEE (reference sequence). This CDR3 contains 15 residues. Trimming stripped 4 bases from V and 4 bases from J, with 17 bases between. The CDR3 is CASSLPTGSGYGYTF. The DNA of the CDR3 is TGTGCCAGCAGCCTTCCCACAGGGAGCGGCTATGGCTACACCTTC.

This sequence joins TRBV4-3 and TRBJ1-1; no firm D call. The CDR3 has 15 residues. Between the trimmed V and J ends, which lost 5 bases and 4 bases, there was a span of 17 bases. Looked up from germline, CDR1 is LGHNA and CDR2 is YSLEER. The CDR3 spells CASSLRADPGTEAFF. CDR3 coding DNA: TGCGCCAGCAGCTTAAGAGCAGACCCTGGCACTGAAGCTTTCTTT.

The CDR3 DNA reads as TGCGCCAGCAGCTGGGGACAGGGAAGCAATGAGCAGTTCTTC. Amino acid sequence: CASSWGQGSNEQFF. The chain carries TRBV5-1 and TRBJ2-1; the match to TRBD1 covers 9 bases. From germline, CDR1 is SGHRS and CDR2 YFSETQ. The junction had 4 bases not matched to a gene; V was cut back by 3 bases and J by 6 bases. The CDR3 sequence is 14 residues long.

The V gene is TRBV12-3 or TRBV12-4, the J gene TRBJ2-2, with D unresolved. V gave up 6 bases and J gave up 4 bases, with 6 bases separating them. This CDR3 comprises 12 residues. The CDR3 region is CASSPFTGELFF. CDR3 nucleotides: TGTGCCAGCAGCCCTTTCACCGGGGAGCTGTTTTTT.

The chain uses TRBV5-6 and TRBJ2-3, with a tentative D call TRBD1 (5 bases). Trimming pared 6 bases from V and 6 bases from J, leaving 20 bases between. This CDR3 comprises 15 residues. CDR1 is SGHDT, CDR2 YYEEEE, per germline. CDR3 in amino acids: CASTTGGSSIDTQYF. The CDR3 DNA sequence: TGTGCCAGCACCACAGGTGGTTCATCAATCGATACGCAGTATTTT.